The 17 T cell receptor beta chains below come from one sample, sequenced in a study of spatial heterogeneity in lung cancer. Broader study findings: One measure, the expanded intratumoral alpha and beta TCR count, tracked tumor mutation counts.

Time point reported: sample taken at primary tumor resection. For these receptors, no antigen is known. TCRdb re-called the 5' RACE reads with MiXCR, one entry per CDR3 protein. Of fewer than 15,000 distinct CDR3 sequences listed, more than 3.5% are singletons. Sequencing used lung tumor tissue, obtained at surgery. These receptors all stem from a male donor with early-stage non-small cell lung cancer.

This clonotype was recorded at least ten times. The chain carries TRBV20-1 and TRBJ1-1; 8 positions agree with TRBD1. Germline V gene lookup returns CDR1 DFQATT and CDR2 SNEGSKA (reference sequence). The CDR3 loop spans 14 amino acids. J lost 5 bases, V lost 3 bases, and 8 bases had no gene match. DNA of the CDR3: TGCAGTGCTAGTCGGCGCGACAGGGGTACTGAAGCTTTCTTT. This sequence encodes CSASRRDRGTEAFF.

This clonotype was seen many times. V is TRBV30 and J is TRBJ1-2; weak D call: TRBD1 (5 bases). The CDR3 is made up of 11 amino acids. Germline values: CDR1 GTSNPN, CDR2 SVGIG (reference sequence). V shed 5 bases and J shed 1 base, with 5 bases lying between them. CDR3 nucleotides: TGTGCCTGGGGACATAACTATGGCTACACCTTC. Translation: CAWGHNYGYTF.

This chain links TRBV5-4 with TRBJ1-1; tentative D call: TRBD1 (6 bases). Between the trimmed V and J ends, which lost 4 bases and 1 base, there was a span of 20 bases. There are 17 residues in the CDR3. Germline CDR1 and CDR2: SGHNT and YYREEE (reference sequence). The CDR3 sequence: CASSPIPGTKANTEAFF. DNA of the CDR3: TGTGCCAGCAGCCCTATACCGGGGACAAAGGCGAACACTGAAGCTTTCTTT.

This clonotype qualifies as medium-sized (0.01 to 0.1%). This rearrangement joins TRBV5-6 to TRBJ1-6; the D is unclear. This CDR3 has 11 residues. Per germline, CDR1 SGHDT and CDR2 YYEEEE. Trimming cost V 3 bases and J 14 bases, with 9 bases left between them. The CDR3 nucleotides read TGTGCCAGCAGCTGTCGTGGCGCCCTCCACTTT. As protein: CASSCRGALHF.

In this sample, this clonotype turned up many times. The V gene is TRBV5-4, the J gene TRBJ2-5; D uncertain. V was trimmed by 0 bases and J by 4 bases, leaving 10 bases between them. The CDR3 extends over 14 amino acids. The V gene's germline CDR1 is SGHNT and CDR2 YYREEE (reference sequence). CDR3 loop: CASSLVGLGETQYF. The CDR3 DNA is TGTGCCAGCAGCTTGGTCGGTTTGGGAGAGACCCAGTACTTC.

The chain joins TRBV9 to TRBJ2-7; no clear D. V lost 6 bases to trimming and J lost 8 bases, with 12 bases between them. From germline, CDR1 is SGDLS and CDR2 YYNGEE. The CDR3 spans 11 residues. The CDR3 DNA reads TGTGCCAGCATCCTCCCCCTTAAGCAGTACTTC. It translates to CASILPLKQYF.

This clonotype occurred a few times. The chain uses TRBV3-1 and TRBJ2-7, with a tentative D call TRBD2 (6 bases). V lost 2 bases and J lost 6, with 11 bases in between. The germline gives CDR1 LGHDT, CDR2 YNNKEL (reference sequence). The CDR3 extends over 13 amino acids. CDR3 bases: TGTGCCAGCAGCCAACCGACTAGAACCGAGCAGTACTTC. This translates into CASSQPTRTEQYF.

As to this clonotype: A much bigger clone sits one base away, suggesting this may be a read error. The rearrangement joins TRBV6-1 to TRBJ2-5; 7 bases line up with TRBD2. The CDR3 consists of 14 residues. CDR1 is MNHNS and CDR2 is SASEGT in the germline V gene. The CDR3 sequence: CASSELQAGETQNF. Here the CDR3 DNA reads TGTGCCAGCAGTGAATTACAGGCGGGGGAGACCCAGAACTTC.

The sample holds many counts of this clonotype. This chain joins TRBV20-1 and TRBJ1-1; a weak D match, TRBD1 (6 bases). Germline CDR1 and CDR2: DFQATT and SNEGSKA (reference sequence). The CDR3 is 12 residues long. Trimming stripped 4 bases from V and 2 bases from J, with 8 bases between. CDR3: CSAKTGNTEAFF. Written as DNA, the CDR3 is TGCAGTGCTAAGACAGGAAACACTGAAGCTTTCTTT.

To note about this clonotype: A much larger clonotype is one base distant, so this may be a read error. The chain joins TRBV6-5 to TRBJ1-2, with D unclear. Germline V gene sequence: CDR1 MNHEY, CDR2 SVGAGI. The CDR3 length is 13 residues. This CDR3 reads CASSYSDYYGDTF. The CDR3 DNA sequence: TGTGCCAGCAGTTACTCTGACTACTATGGCGACACCTTC.

The table lists this clonotype with many counts. This sequence joins TRBV20-1 and TRBJ2-5; 8 nucleotides align to TRBD2. CDR3 length: 13 residues. V shed 3 bases and J 6 bases; nucleotides not matched to a gene: 6. Germline V CDR1 and CDR2: DFQATT, SNEGSKA (reference sequence). Here the CDR3 reads CSASGGASKTQYF. The CDR3 bases are TGCAGTGCTAGCGGGGGGGCCTCAAAGACCCAGTACTTC.

This clonotype was seen many times. The chain carries TRBV20-1 and TRBJ2-1; the match to TRBD2 covers 12 bases. CDR1 DFQATT and CDR2 SNEGSKA come from the germline V gene (reference sequence). The CDR3 extends over 16 amino acids. After removal of 3 bases from V and 4 bases from J, the junction contained 7 bases not matched to a gene. The CDR3 reads CSARVLAGGKYNEQFF. The CDR3 nucleotides are TGCAGTGCTAGGGTCCTAGCGGGAGGGAAATACAATGAGCAGTTCTTC.

This sequence joins TRBV30 and TRBJ2-1; TRBD1 matches at 12 bases. The V segment lost 3 bases and the J segment 7 bases; nucleotides outside the gene matches: 7. This CDR3 spans 15 amino acids. CDR1 is GTSNPN and CDR2 is SVGIG in the germline V gene (reference sequence). CDR3 loop: CAWRPGTGGCNEQFF. For the CDR3, the DNA is TGTGCCTGGAGGCCCGGGACAGGGGGCTGTAATGAGCAGTTCTTC.

The chain links TRBV20-1 to TRBJ2-2; no clear D. V dropped 5 bases and J dropped 5 bases, with 12 bases sitting between them. The length of the CDR3 is 13 residues. Germline CDR1 is DFQATT and CDR2 is SNEGSKA (reference sequence). The CDR3 sequence is CSAFRVWTGELFF. The CDR3 coding sequence is TGCAGTGCTTTTAGGGTGTGGACCGGGGAGCTGTTTTTT.

This clonotype was counted at least ten times. The rearrangement links TRBV29-1 to TRBJ1-1, with D unresolved. Trimming cost V 7 bases and J 5 bases, with 14 bases left between them. Germline V CDR1 and CDR2: SQVTM, ANQGSEA. The CDR3 length is 12 residues. The CDR3 reads CSASRWATEAFF. In DNA, the CDR3 is TGCAGCGCAAGCAGGTGGGCGACTGAAGCTTTCTTT.

This clonotype has ten or more counts. This chain connects TRBV27 to TRBJ2-6; the D is unclear. CDR3 length: 13 amino acids. Germline V gene lookup returns CDR1 MNHEY and CDR2 SMNVEV (reference sequence). The V gene lost 4 bases and the J gene lost 0 bases, with 1 base spanning the gap. The CDR3 region has the DNA TGTGCCAGCAGTTACTCTGGGGCCAACGTCCTGACTTTC. Its translation is CASSYSGANVLTF.

This clonotype was counted many times. The genes are TRBV20-1 and TRBJ1-2; D is uncertain. The CDR3 consists of 13 residues. Germline values: CDR1 DFQATT, CDR2 SNEGSKA (reference sequence). V shed 0 bases and J shed 1 base, with 6 bases lying between them. The CDR3 DNA follows: TGCAGTGCTAGAGATCCGGTTAACTATGGCTACACCTTC. The encoded protein is CSARDPVNYGYTF.